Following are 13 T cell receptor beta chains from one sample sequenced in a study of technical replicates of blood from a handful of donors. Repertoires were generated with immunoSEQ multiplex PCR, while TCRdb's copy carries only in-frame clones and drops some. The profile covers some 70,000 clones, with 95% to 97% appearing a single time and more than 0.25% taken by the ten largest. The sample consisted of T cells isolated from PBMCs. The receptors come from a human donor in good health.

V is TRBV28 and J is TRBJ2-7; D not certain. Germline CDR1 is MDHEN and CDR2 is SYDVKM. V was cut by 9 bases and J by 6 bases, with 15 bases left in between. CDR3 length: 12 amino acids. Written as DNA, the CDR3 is TGTGCCAGTACCAATTACGTGGCCGAGCAGTACTTC. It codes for CASTNYVAEQYF.

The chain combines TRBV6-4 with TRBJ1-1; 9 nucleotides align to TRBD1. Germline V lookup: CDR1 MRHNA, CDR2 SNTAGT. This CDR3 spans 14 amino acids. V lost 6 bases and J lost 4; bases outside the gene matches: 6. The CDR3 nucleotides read TGTGCCAGCAGACAACAGGGGGCCGGCACTGAAGCTTTCTTT. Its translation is CASRQQGAGTEAFF.

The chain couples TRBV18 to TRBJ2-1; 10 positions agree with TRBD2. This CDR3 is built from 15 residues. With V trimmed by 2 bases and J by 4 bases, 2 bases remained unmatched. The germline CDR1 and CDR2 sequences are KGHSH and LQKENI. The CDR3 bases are TGTGCCAGCTCACCAGCTAGCGGGGGTTACAATGAGCAGTTCTTC. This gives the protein CASSPASGGYNEQFF.

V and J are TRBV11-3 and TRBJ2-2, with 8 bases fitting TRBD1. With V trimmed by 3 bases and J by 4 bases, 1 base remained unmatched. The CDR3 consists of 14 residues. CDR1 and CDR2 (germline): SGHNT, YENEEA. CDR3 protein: CASSLTGATGELFF. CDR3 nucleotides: TGTGCCAGCAGCTTGACAGGGGCCACCGGGGAGCTGTTTTTT. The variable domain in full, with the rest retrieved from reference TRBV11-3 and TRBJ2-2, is EAGVVQSPRYKIIEKKQPVAFWCNPISGHNTLYWYLQNLGQGPELLIRYENEEAVDDSQLPKDRFSAERLKGVDSTLKIQPAELGDSAVYLCASSLTGATGELFFGEGSRLTVL.

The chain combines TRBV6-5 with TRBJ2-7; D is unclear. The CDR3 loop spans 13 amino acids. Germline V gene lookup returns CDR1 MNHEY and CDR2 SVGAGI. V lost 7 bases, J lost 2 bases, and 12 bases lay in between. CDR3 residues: CASTRDSTYEQYF. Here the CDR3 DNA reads TGTGCCAGCACCCGAGACTCGACCTACGAGCAGTACTTC.

The CDR3 DNA reads TGTGCCAGCAGCCCCTGGACAGGGCGCTCGCCCTCCTATGGCTACACCTTC. Encoded protein: CASSPWTGRSPSYGYTF. The gene calls are TRBV7-8 and TRBJ1-2; 8 bases agree with TRBD1. Germline CDR1 reads SGHVS; CDR2 reads FQNEAQ. V lost 5 bases, J lost 4 bases, and 15 bases stayed unmatched. CDR3 length equals 17 residues. The variable domain in full, completed from reference TRBV7-8 and TRBJ1-2, reads GAGVSQSPRYKVAKRGQDVALRCDPISGHVSLFWYQQALGQGPEFLTYFQNEAQLDKSGLPSDRFFAERPEGSVSTLKIQRTQQEDSAVYLCASSPWTGRSPSYGYTFGSGTRLTVV.

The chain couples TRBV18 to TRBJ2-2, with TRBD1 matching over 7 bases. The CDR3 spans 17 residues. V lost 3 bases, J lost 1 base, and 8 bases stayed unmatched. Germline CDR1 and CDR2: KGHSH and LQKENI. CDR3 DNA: TGTGCCAGCTCACCTGGTCCCGGGACAGAGAACACCGGGGAGCTGTTTTTT. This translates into CASSPGPGTENTGELFF.

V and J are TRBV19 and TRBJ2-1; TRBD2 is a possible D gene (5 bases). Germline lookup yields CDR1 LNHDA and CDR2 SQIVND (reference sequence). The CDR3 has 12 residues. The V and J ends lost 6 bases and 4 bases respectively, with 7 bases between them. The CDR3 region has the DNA TGTGCCAGTAGGAGGACTTACAATGAGCAGTTCTTC. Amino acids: CASRRTYNEQFF.

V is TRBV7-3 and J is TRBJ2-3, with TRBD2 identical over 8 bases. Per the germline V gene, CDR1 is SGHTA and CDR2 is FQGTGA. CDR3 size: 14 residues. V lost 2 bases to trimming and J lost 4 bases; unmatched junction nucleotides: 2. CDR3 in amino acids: CASSLLGGADTQYF. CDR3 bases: TGTGCCAGCAGCTTACTCGGGGGGGCAGATACGCAGTATTTT.

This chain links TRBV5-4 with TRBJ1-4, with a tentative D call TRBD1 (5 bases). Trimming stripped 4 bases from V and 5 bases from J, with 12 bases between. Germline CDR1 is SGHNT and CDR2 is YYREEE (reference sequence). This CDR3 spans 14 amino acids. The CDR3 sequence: CASSQDTGNEKLFF. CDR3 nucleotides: TGTGCCAGCAGCCAAGATACAGGAAATGAAAAACTGTTTTTT.

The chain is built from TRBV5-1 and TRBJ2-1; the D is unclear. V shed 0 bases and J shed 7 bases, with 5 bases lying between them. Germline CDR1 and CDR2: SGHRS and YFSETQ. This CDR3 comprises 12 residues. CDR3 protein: CASSLASNEQFF. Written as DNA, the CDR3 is TGCGCCAGCAGCTTGGCGAGTAATGAGCAGTTCTTC.

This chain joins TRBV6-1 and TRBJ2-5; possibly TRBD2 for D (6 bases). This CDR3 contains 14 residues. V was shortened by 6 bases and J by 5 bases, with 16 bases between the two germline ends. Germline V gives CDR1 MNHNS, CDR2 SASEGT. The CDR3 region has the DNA TGTGCCAGCAGCCGGAGGGTCCGTCAGGAGACCCAGTACTTC. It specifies CASSRRVRQETQYF.

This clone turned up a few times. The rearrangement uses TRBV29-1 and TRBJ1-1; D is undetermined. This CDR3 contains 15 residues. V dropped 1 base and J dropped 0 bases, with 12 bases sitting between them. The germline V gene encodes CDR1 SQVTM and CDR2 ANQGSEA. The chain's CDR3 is CSVEGGYSLNTEAFF. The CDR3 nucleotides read TGCAGCGTTGAAGGTGGGTACAGTTTGAACACTGAAGCTTTCTTT.